The clone carrying this TCR beta chain was seen only a few times. The antigen is not known. TCRdb re-called the RACE reads with MiXCR, one entry per CDR3 protein. This table has about 120,000 distinct CDR3 sequences, less than 15% appearing once. The data are from a study of human T cells and chemical hapten exposure. Study outcomes and limitations: Expanded TCRs produced significantly more large CDR3 similarity clusters than controls did.

As for time point: pre-sensitization, week 0. Treatment denoted: therapeutic diphenylcyclopropenone sensitization with weekly scalp DPC. Trimming took off 1 base at V and 3 bases at J, with 7 bases between the two ends. The CDR3 has 14 amino acids. This clonotype was obtained from a woman aged 18-30 years with alopecia areata. Some clones in this sample may be carry-over from other donors' samples. The material was whole blood, obtained in connection with sensitization to the hapten diphenylcyclopropenone (DPC). J is TRBJ1-5 and V is TRBV12-3 or TRBV12-4; D unclear. CDR3 loop: CASSLGGDNQPQHF. In DNA, the CDR3 is TGTGCCAGCAGTTTAGGTGGGGACAATCAGCCCCAGCATTTT.